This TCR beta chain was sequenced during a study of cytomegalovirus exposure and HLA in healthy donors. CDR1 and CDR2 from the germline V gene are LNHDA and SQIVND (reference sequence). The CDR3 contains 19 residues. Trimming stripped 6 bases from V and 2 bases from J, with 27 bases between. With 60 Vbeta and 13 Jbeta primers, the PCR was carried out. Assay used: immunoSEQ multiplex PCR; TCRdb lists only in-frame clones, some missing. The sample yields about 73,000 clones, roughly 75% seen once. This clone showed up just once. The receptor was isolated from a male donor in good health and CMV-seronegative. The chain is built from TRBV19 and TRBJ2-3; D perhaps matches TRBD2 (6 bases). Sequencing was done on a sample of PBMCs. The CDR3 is CASRGRQQRLVSATDTQYF. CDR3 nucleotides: TGTGCCAGTAGGGGGAGGCAACAAAGGCTAGTAAGCGCCACAGATACGCAGTATTTT.